This passage covers 5 T cell receptor beta chains from one sample sequenced in a study of cytomegalovirus exposure and HLA in healthy donors. The PCR contained 60 Vbeta and 13 Jbeta primers. The repertoire was sequenced with immunoSEQ multiplex PCR; TCRdb's copy has only in-frame clones and lacks some. The sample includes about 110,000 clones, 15% of them seen just once. Sequenced material: PBMCs. Receptors were obtained from a woman aged 18-29 years in good health and CMV-seronegative.

This chain links TRBV6-5 with TRBJ1-2; no clear D gene. The V end was cut by 5 bases, the J end by 4 bases, with 14 bases between. CDR3 size: 14 residues. Germline-derived CDR1 and CDR2 are MNHEY and SVGAGI. CDR3 bases: TGTGCCAGCAGTAGCCTTACTGCTGCCTATGGCTACACCTTC. It codes for CASSSLTAAYGYTF.

Concerning this clone: The same CDR3 is also encoded by other DNA sequences in this sample. The chain has TRBV6-5 and TRBJ1-2, with TRBD1 as a possible D gene (5 bases). Germline-derived CDR1 and CDR2 are MNHEY and SVGAGI. V was clipped by 2 bases and J by 8 bases, with 12 bases between them. This CDR3 spans 13 amino acids. CDR3: CASSYRQGGGYTF. The CDR3 nucleotides are TGTGCCAGCAGTTACCGGCAGGGCGGCGGCTACACCTTC.

The V call is TRBV6-6, the J call TRBJ1-2, with D tentatively TRBD1 (6 bases). In germline, CDR1 is MNHNY, CDR2 SVGAGI (reference sequence). This CDR3 comprises 16 residues. The V and J ends lost 2 bases and 0 bases respectively, with 13 bases between them. The CDR3 DNA sequence: TGTGCCAGCAGTTACCCCGACAGGCGAGCTAACTATGGCTACACCTTC. It codes for CASSYPDRRANYGYTF.

This clone was observed a few times. V gene TRBV7-9 combines with J gene TRBJ2-7, with 8 bases aligning to TRBD1. The ends lost 5 bases at V and 4 bases at J; junction bases unmatched: 4. Germline CDR1 is SEHNR and CDR2 is FQNEAQ (reference sequence). The CDR3 runs 13 residues. DNA for the CDR3: TGTGCCAGCAGCCACAGGGGGAAATACGAGCAGTACTTC. This gives the protein CASSHRGKYEQYF.

This clone was observed a handful of times. CDR3 amino acids: CASSPEPGQGIWPLHF. CDR3 sequence (DNA): TGTGCCAGCAGTCCTGAGCCGGGACAGGGAATATGGCCCCTCCACTTT. The chain has TRBV28 and TRBJ1-6; TRBD1 matches 9 bases. This CDR3 is 16 amino acids long. Germline V CDR1 and CDR2: MDHEN, SYDVKM. The ends lost 5 bases at V and 13 bases at J; junction bases unmatched: 15. The whole variable domain, remainder taken from reference TRBV28 and TRBJ1-6, is DVKVTQSSRYLVKRTGEKVFLECVQDMDHENMFWYRQDPGLGLRLIYFSYDVKMKEKGDIPEGYSVSREKKERFSLILESASTNQTSMYLCASSPEPGQGIWPLHFGNGTRLTVT.